The TCR beta chain described here comes from a study of beta chain features in type 1 diabetes. Overall study context: Healthy donors resembled patients in age, gender and cell yields. Researchers looked at 85 million to 110 million sorted cells across all samples.

This clone appeared a few times. Its target is unknown. Isolated RNA was reverse transcribed in full, so expressed TCRB transcripts were sequenced. Some clones are missing from TCRdb's copy, which holds only in-frame ones; the method was immunoSEQ multiplex PCR. Here the sample spans 310,000 or so clones, approximately 9.9% being singletons. The length of the CDR3 is 18 residues. Germline V CDR1 and CDR2: LGHNA, YSLEER. V lost 2 bases, J lost 0 bases, and 14 bases lay in between. Findings and limits, study-wide: Any PCR bias toward short templates would affect both groups alike. Lower insertion and higher deletion counts appeared at VDJ junctions in type 1 diabetes patients.

The TCR was taken from a woman in her 30s in good health. The chain couples TRBV4-3 to TRBJ2-6, with D uncertain. Sequencing was done on a sample of naive CD4+ T cells from blood. The CDR3 region has the DNA TGCGCCAGCAGCCAACCTCCGCCCCACAGCTCTGGGGCCAACGTCCTGACTTTC. It codes for CASSQPPPHSSGANVLTF.